One sample yielded the 9 T cell receptor beta chains listed below, sequenced in a study of Ad26.COV2.S vaccination and SARS-CoV-2 variants. Treatment defined: over 15 received Ad26.COV2.S at low or high dose, single or two shots; about five received placebo; per-sample allocation not given. The samples date from day 63 after the first vaccine or placebo injection. Method: immunoSEQ multiplex PCR; TCRdb's copy keeps in-frame clones and lacks some. Among about half a million clones listed, roughly nine tenths were seen once. Here the sequenced sample was peripheral blood, taken in a trial of Ad26.COV2.S vaccine versus placebo. The receptors shown here come from a person aged 18-65 years who received the Ad26.COV2.S COVID-19 vaccine or a placebo.

The chain employs TRBV6-1 and TRBJ2-4; 8 bases fit TRBD1. V shed 4 bases and J 8 bases; nucleotides not matched to a gene: 4. The CDR3 spans 13 residues. Germline CDR1 MNHNS, CDR2 SASEGT. CDR3 loop: CASSGTGRDIQYF. The CDR3 nucleotides are TGTGCCAGCAGTGGGACAGGGCGGGACATTCAGTACTTC.

In DNA, the CDR3 is TGCGCCAGCAGCGCGTCTAGCGGGACCCGGGGCCCCTACAATGAGCAGTTCTTC. Its protein product is CASSASSGTRGPYNEQFF. This sequence joins TRBV10-1 and TRBJ2-1, with 9 bases that match TRBD2. Trimming took 6 bases from V and 2 from J; bases not matched to a gene: 14. The CDR3 is 18 residues long. Germline-derived CDR1 and CDR2 are WNHNN and SYGVQD (reference sequence).

The chain couples TRBV5-1 to TRBJ2-7, with D possibly matching TRBD2 (5 bases). The V and J ends lost 1 base and 0 bases respectively, with 14 bases between them. The CDR3 loop spans 16 amino acids. Germline V gene sequence: CDR1 SGHRS, CDR2 YFSETQ. CDR3 nucleotide sequence: TGCGCCAGCAGCTTGACGACTACCAAGAGCTCCTACGAGCAGTACTTC. Translating it yields CASSLTTTKSSYEQYF.

The rearrangement joins TRBV5-1 to TRBJ2-7; TRBD1 might be the D (5 bases). Germline CDR1 reads SGHRS; CDR2 reads YFSETQ. The CDR3 has 14 residues. Trimming removed 10 bases from V and 0 bases from J, with 17 bases in between. DNA of the CDR3: TGCGCCTCAATGGTGCAGGGAAACTCCTACGAGCAGTACTTC. This encodes CASMVQGNSYEQYF.

This clone has just one count. The chain joins TRBV13 to TRBJ1-5; unclear D gene. Trimming removed 7 bases from V and 0 bases from J, with 10 bases in between. The CDR3 extends over 14 amino acids. CDR1 is PRHDT, CDR2 FYEKMQ, per germline (reference sequence). The CDR3 spells CASKLRYSNQPQHF. As DNA, the CDR3 is TGTGCCAGCAAGCTGCGGTATAGCAATCAGCCCCAGCATTTT.

The sample holds a few counts of this clone. The chain is built from TRBV4-2 and TRBJ2-1; 12 bases line up with TRBD2. The CDR3 spans 17 residues. Germline trimming cut 1 base from V and 4 bases from J; bases unmatched to any gene: 5. In germline, CDR1 is LGHNA, CDR2 YNFKEQ. The CDR3 DNA sequence: TGTGCCAGCAGCCAAGGGCCTAGCGGGGGGGTATACAATGAGCAGTTCTTC. Its translation: CASSQGPSGGVYNEQFF.

The gene calls are TRBV5-1 and TRBJ2-3, with D maybe TRBD1 (6 bases). Germline loops: CDR1 SGHRS, CDR2 YFSETQ. The CDR3 is 14 residues long. Trimming removed 4 bases at V and 0 bases at J, with 9 bases between. CDR3 residues: CASSRGQSTDTQYF. In nucleotides, the CDR3 is TGCGCCAGCAGCAGAGGACAGAGCACAGATACGCAGTATTTT. The whole variable domain, filled in from reference TRBV5-1 and TRBJ2-3, reads KAGVTQTPRYLIKTRGQQVTLSCSPISGHRSVSWYQQTPGQGLQFLFEYFSETQRNKGNFPGRFSGRQFSNSRSEMNVSTLELGDSALYLCASSRGQSTDTQYFGPGTRLTVL.

The gene calls are TRBV5-8 and TRBJ2-2; D is ambiguous. CDR1 SGHTS and CDR2 YDEGEE come from the germline V gene. The ends were cut back, 1 base at V and 3 bases at J, with 1 base in the middle. The CDR3 is 12 amino acids. In DNA form, the CDR3 reads TGTGCCAGCAGCTTGTACACCGGGGAGCTGTTTTTT. This codes for CASSLYTGELFF.

The chain is built from TRBV15 and TRBJ2-1; 8 nucleotides align to TRBD2. Germline V gene lookup returns CDR1 LNHNV and CDR2 YYDKDF (reference sequence). The CDR3 loop spans 15 amino acids. After removal of 2 bases from V and 9 bases from J, the junction contained 9 bases not matched to a gene. The CDR3 nucleotides are TGTGCCACCAGCAGAATACTAGCGGTTGCCGCTGAGCAGTTCTTC. Protein product: CATSRILAVAAEQFF.